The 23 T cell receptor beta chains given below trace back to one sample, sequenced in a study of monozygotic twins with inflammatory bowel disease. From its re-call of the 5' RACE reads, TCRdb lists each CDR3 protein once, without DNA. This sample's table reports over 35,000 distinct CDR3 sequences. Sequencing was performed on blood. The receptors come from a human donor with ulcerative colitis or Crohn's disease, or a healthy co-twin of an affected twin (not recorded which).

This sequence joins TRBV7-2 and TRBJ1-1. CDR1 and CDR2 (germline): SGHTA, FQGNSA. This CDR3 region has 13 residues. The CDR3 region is CASSLEGNTEAFF.

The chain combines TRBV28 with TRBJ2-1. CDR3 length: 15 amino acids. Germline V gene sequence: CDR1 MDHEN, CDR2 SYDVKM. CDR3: CASTLYGTSYNEQFF.

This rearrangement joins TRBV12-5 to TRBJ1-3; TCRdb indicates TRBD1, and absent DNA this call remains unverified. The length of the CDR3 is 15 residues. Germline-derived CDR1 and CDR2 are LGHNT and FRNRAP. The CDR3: CASGTDRATGNTIYF.

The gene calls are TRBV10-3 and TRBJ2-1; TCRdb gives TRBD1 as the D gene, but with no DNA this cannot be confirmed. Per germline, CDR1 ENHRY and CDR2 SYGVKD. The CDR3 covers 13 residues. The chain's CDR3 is CAISGDRNNEQFF.

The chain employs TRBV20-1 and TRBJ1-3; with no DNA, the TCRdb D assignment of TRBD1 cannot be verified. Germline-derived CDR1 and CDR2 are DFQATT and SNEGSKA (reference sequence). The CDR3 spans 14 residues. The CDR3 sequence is CSARTGVSGNTIYF.

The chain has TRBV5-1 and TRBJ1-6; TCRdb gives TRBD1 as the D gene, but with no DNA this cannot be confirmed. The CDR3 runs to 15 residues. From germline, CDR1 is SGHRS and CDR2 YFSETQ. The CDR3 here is CASSLDGAGNSPLHF.

The CDR3 protein is CASSSWTGPSRETQYF. This chain joins TRBV28 and TRBJ2-5; TCRdb's D call, TRBD1, is unchecked because there is no DNA. The germline CDR1 and CDR2 sequences are MDHEN and SYDVKM. This CDR3 region has 16 residues.

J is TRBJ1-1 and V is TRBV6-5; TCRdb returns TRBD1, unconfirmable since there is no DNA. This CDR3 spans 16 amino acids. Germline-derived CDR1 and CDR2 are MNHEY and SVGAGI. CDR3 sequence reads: CASSYSIPSMNTEAFF.

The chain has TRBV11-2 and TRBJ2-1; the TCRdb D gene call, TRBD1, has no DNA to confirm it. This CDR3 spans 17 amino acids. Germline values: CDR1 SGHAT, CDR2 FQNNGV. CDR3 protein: CASSPGGVSGLYNEQFF.

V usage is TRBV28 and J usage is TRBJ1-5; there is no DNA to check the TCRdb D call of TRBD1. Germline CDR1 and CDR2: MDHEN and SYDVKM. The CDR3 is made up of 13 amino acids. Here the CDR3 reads CASTRPSNQPQHF.

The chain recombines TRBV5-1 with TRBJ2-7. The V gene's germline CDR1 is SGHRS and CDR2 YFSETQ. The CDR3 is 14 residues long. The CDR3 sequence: CASSPDRAAYEQYF.

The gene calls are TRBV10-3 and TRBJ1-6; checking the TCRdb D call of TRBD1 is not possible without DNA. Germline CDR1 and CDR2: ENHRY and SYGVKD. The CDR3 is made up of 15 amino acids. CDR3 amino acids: CAISELDRGGSPLHF.

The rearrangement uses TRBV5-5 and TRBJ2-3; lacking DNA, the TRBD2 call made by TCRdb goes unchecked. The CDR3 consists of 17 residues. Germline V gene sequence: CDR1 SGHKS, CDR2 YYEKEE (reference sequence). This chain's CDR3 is CASSWTGTSTRTDTQYF. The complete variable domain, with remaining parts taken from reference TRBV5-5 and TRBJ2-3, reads DAGVTQSPTHLIKTRGQQVTLRCSPISGHKSVSWYQQVLGQGPQFIFQYYEKEERGRGNFPDRFSARQFPNYSSELNVNALLLGDSALYLCASSWTGTSTRTDTQYFGPGTRLTVL.

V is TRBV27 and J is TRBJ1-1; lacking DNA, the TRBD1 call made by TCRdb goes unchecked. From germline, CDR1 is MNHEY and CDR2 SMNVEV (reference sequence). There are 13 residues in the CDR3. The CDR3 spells CASSSRTVDRAFF.

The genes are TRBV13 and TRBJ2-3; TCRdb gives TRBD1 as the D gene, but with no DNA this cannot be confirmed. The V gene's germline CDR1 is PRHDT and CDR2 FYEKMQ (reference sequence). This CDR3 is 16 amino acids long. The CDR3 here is CASSPRRGQGTDTQYF. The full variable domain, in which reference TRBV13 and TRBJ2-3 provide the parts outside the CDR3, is AAGVIQSPRHLIKEKRETATLKCYPIPRHDTVYWYQQGPGQDPQFLISFYEKMQSDKGSIPDRFSAQQFSDYHSELNMSSLELGDSALYFCASSPRRGQGTDTQYFGPGTRLTVL.

The CDR3: CASQTGGYGSEQFF. The chain couples TRBV5-1 to TRBJ2-1; TCRdb gives TRBD1 as the D gene, but with no DNA this cannot be confirmed. Germline V gene sequence: CDR1 SGHRS, CDR2 YFSETQ. This CDR3 spans 14 amino acids.

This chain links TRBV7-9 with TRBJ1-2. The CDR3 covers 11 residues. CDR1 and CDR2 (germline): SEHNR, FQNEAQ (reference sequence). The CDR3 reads CASNPPGNYTF.

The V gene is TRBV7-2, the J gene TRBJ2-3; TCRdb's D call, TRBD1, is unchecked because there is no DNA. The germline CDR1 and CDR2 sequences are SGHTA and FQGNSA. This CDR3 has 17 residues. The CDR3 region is CASSLKNRGISTDTQYF.

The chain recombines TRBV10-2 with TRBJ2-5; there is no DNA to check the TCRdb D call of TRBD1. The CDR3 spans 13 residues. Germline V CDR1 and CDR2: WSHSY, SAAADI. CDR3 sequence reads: CASSENPGGVSDF.

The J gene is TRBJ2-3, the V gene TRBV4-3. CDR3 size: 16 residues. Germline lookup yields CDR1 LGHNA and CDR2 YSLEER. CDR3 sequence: CASSRQLWTSTDTQYF.

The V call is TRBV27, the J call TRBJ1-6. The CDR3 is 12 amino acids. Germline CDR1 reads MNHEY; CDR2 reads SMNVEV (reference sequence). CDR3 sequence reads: CASSNYNSPLHF.

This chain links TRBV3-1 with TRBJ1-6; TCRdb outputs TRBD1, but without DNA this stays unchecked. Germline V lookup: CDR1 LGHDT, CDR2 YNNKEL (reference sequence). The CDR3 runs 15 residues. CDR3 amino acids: CASSLSDRDNSPLHF.

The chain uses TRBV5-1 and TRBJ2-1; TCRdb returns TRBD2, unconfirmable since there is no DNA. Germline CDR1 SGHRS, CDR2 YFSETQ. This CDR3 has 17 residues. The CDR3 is CASSPTYSGGIGDEQFF. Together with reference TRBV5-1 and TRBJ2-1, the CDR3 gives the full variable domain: KAGVTQTPRYLIKTRGQQVTLSCSPISGHRSVSWYQQTPGQGLQFLFEYFSETQRNKGNFPGRFSGRQFSNSRSEMNVSTLELGDSALYLCASSPTYSGGIGDEQFFGPGTRLTVL.